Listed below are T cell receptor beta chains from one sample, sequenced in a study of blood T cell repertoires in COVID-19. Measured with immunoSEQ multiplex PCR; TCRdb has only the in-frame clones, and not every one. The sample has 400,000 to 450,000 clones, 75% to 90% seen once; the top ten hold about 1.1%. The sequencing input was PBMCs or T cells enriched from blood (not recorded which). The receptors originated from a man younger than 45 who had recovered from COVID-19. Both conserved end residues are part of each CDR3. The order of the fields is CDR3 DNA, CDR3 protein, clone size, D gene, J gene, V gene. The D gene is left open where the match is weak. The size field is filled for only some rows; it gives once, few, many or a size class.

CDR3nt: TGTGCCAGCAGATCTGCTGGAAACACCATATATTTT
CDR3aa: CASRSAGNTIYF
abundance: .
d_gene: .
j_gene: TRBJ1-3
v_gene: TRBV28

CDR3nt: TGTGCCAGTAGTCTACCAGGGTCAGCCGGGGAGCTGTTTTTT
CDR3aa: CASSLPGSAGELFF
abundance: .
d_gene: .
j_gene: TRBJ2-2
v_gene: TRBV19

CDR3nt: TGTGCCAGCAGCCCCCATCCCGGGACAGTTAGCAATCAGCCCCAGCATTTT
CDR3aa: CASSPHPGTVSNQPQHF
abundance: .
d_gene: TRBD1
j_gene: TRBJ1-5
v_gene: TRBV7-8

CDR3nt: TGCAGCGCCCGGACAGGGGACCATTACACCGGGGAGCTGTTTTTT
CDR3aa: CSARTGDHYTGELFF
abundance: .
d_gene: TRBD1
j_gene: TRBJ2-2
v_gene: TRBV29-1

CDR3nt: TGTGCCAGCAGCCCTGGGGGGAGCACAGATACGCAGTATTTT
CDR3aa: CASSPGGSTDTQYF
abundance: .
d_gene: .
j_gene: TRBJ2-3
v_gene: TRBV7-3

CDR3nt: TGTGCCAGCAGCTTCAGGGGGAACACCGGGGAGCTGTTTTTT
CDR3aa: CASSFRGNTGELFF
abundance: .
d_gene: .
j_gene: TRBJ2-2
v_gene: TRBV7-2

CDR3nt: TGTGCCAGCAGCTTAAAACTTCGCGCGGGGCCGAACACTGAAGCTTTCTTT
CDR3aa: CASSLKLRAGPNTEAFF
abundance: .
d_gene: .
j_gene: TRBJ1-1
v_gene: TRBV7-8

CDR3nt: TGCAGCGTCGGATCGACTGGACAGGCAGAGCCCACCGACTACGAGCAGTACTTC
CDR3aa: CSVGSTGQAEPTDYEQYF
abundance: .
d_gene: TRBD1
j_gene: TRBJ2-7
v_gene: TRBV29-1

CDR3nt: TGTGCCAGCAAGAGGGCCTTGGACTACGAGCAGTACTTC
CDR3aa: CASKRALDYEQYF
abundance: .
d_gene: .
j_gene: TRBJ2-7
v_gene: TRBV5-4

CDR3nt: TGTGCCTGGAGTGGGACTAGCGGGAGGGTTTTCCCCTACAATGAGCAGTTCTTC
CDR3aa: CAWSGTSGRVFPYNEQFF
abundance: .
d_gene: TRBD2
j_gene: TRBJ2-1
v_gene: TRBV30

CDR3nt: TGTGCCAGCAGCCGAGGGACTAGCGGGATCGAGCAGTACTTC
CDR3aa: CASSRGTSGIEQYF
abundance: .
d_gene: TRBD2
j_gene: TRBJ2-7
v_gene: TRBV3-1/TRBV3-2

CDR3nt: TGTGCCAGCAGCTTAGTGGGGAGGCAGGGAGACTATGGCTACACCTTC
CDR3aa: CASSLVGRQGDYGYTF
abundance: .
d_gene: .
j_gene: TRBJ1-2
v_gene: TRBV7-9

CDR3nt: TGTGCCAGCTCACCCCGGTTGGTGAGCTCCTATAATTCACCCCTCCACTTT
CDR3aa: CASSPRLVSSYNSPLHF
abundance: .
d_gene: .
j_gene: TRBJ1-6
v_gene: TRBV18

CDR3nt: TGTGCCAGCAGAGCGGGAGTCACGGAGACCCAGTACTTC
CDR3aa: CASRAGVTETQYF
abundance: .
d_gene: TRBD2
j_gene: TRBJ2-5
v_gene: TRBV27

CDR3nt: TGTGCCACCAGTGACCTAGGACAGGGTCGTGGCTACACCTTC
CDR3aa: CATSDLGQGRGYTF
abundance: .
d_gene: TRBD1
j_gene: TRBJ1-2
v_gene: TRBV24-1

CDR3nt: TGTGCCAGCAGCCAAGGCTTCCCAGACAATGAGCAGTTCTTC
CDR3aa: CASSQGFPDNEQFF
abundance: .
d_gene: .
j_gene: TRBJ2-1
v_gene: TRBV3-1/TRBV3-2

CDR3nt: TGTGCCACCAGTGAACCCGACGGGAGGGTAGACACCGGGGAGCTGTTTTTT
CDR3aa: CATSEPDGRVDTGELFF
abundance: .
d_gene: TRBD2
j_gene: TRBJ2-2
v_gene: TRBV24-1

CDR3nt: TGTGCCAGCAGCTTGGCGACTTACGAGCAGTACTTC
CDR3aa: CASSLATYEQYF
abundance: .
d_gene: .
j_gene: TRBJ2-7
v_gene: TRBV5-5

CDR3nt: TGTGCCAGCAGCCAGACAGCTCGTCCTTCACCCCTCCACTTT
CDR3aa: CASSQTARPSPLHF
abundance: .
d_gene: .
j_gene: TRBJ1-6
v_gene: TRBV3-1/TRBV3-2

CDR3nt: TGCGCCAGCAGTTATTTCAGGGGGGACCGAGGGGCCAACGTCCTGACTTTC
CDR3aa: CASSYFRGDRGANVLTF
abundance: .
d_gene: .
j_gene: TRBJ2-6
v_gene: TRBV5-1

CDR3nt: TGTGCCAGCAGTTTCGCGGTTTTGGGCACAGATACGCAGTATTTT
CDR3aa: CASSFAVLGTDTQYF
abundance: .
d_gene: .
j_gene: TRBJ2-3
v_gene: TRBV27

CDR3nt: TGTGCCAGCAGTGAATATATCGCTGCAGGGGGCCTAGAGAATGGCTACACCTTC
CDR3aa: CASSEYIAAGGLENGYTF
abundance: .
d_gene: TRBD1
j_gene: TRBJ1-2
v_gene: TRBV25-1

CDR3nt: TGTGCCAGCAGTGTCCACGAGGGCTACGAGCAGTACTTC
CDR3aa: CASSVHEGYEQYF
abundance: .
d_gene: .
j_gene: TRBJ2-7
v_gene: TRBV2

CDR3nt: TGTGCCAGCCAATCCAGGGGGTCAGACTCTGGGGCCAACGTCCTGACTTTC
CDR3aa: CASQSRGSDSGANVLTF
abundance: .
d_gene: TRBD1
j_gene: TRBJ2-6
v_gene: TRBV18

CDR3nt: TGTGCCACCAGTGAACTTAGCGCGTTATCCTACAATGAGCAGTTCTTC
CDR3aa: CATSELSALSYNEQFF
abundance: .
d_gene: .
j_gene: TRBJ2-1
v_gene: TRBV24-1

CDR3nt: TGTGCCATCCGCCGACTAGCGGGCCCGTTGGGCAATGAGCAGTTCTTC
CDR3aa: CAIRRLAGPLGNEQFF
abundance: .
d_gene: TRBD2
j_gene: TRBJ2-1
v_gene: TRBV6-4

CDR3nt: TGTGCCAGCAGCTCCAAAAACTACGAGCAGTACTTC
CDR3aa: CASSSKNYEQYF
abundance: .
d_gene: .
j_gene: TRBJ2-7
v_gene: TRBV5-4

CDR3nt: TGTGCCAGCAGCCCCGATCGGGGGAGCTCCTACAATGAGCAGTTCTTC
CDR3aa: CASSPDRGSSYNEQFF
abundance: few
d_gene: .
j_gene: TRBJ2-1
v_gene: TRBV14

CDR3nt: TGTGCCAGCAGTGGTTCAGGAAATATAGGCAATCAGCCCCAGCATTTT
CDR3aa: CASSGSGNIGNQPQHF
abundance: .
d_gene: .
j_gene: TRBJ1-5
v_gene: TRBV6-1

CDR3nt: TGTGCCACCAGTGACCCTTATGGCTACACCTTC
CDR3aa: CATSDPYGYTF
abundance: .
d_gene: .
j_gene: TRBJ1-2
v_gene: TRBV24-1

CDR3nt: TGTGCCAGCAGTTTAAGACTAGCCGTCAATGAGCAGTTCTTC
CDR3aa: CASSLRLAVNEQFF
abundance: .
d_gene: TRBD2
j_gene: TRBJ2-1
v_gene: TRBV6-5